The TCR beta chain under discussion was sequenced for a study of early T cells in non-severe SARS-CoV-2 infection. Study context: Whole-blood bulk RNA, unsorted, was sequenced, and chains were unpaired. Study-wide points: Sequences matched to VDJdb favored anti-spike CD8 responses, while private and CD4 specificities were missed.

The CDR3 loop spans 15 amino acids. Trimming removed 4 bases from V and 7 bases from J, with 17 bases in between. CDR1 is LGHDT, CDR2 YNNKEL, per germline (reference sequence). Individual cDNA molecules received unique molecular identifiers during library preparation. One entry per CDR3 protein, called by TCRdb with MiXCR from the 5' RACE reads. The table lists some 70,000 distinct CDR3 sequences, roughly 9.5% of them singletons. This clonotype has ten or more counts. Its specificity is unknown. The material sequenced was whole blood. The sequence derives from an adult who was a healthcare worker with PCR-confirmed SARS-CoV-2 infection or an uninfected control (not recorded which). The chain carries TRBV3-1 and TRBJ2-1; D not resolved. DNA for the CDR3: TGTGCCAGCAGCCTCTCGGACCAGGCCCTGAATGAGCAGTTCTTC. Translated: CASSLSDQALNEQFF.